One sample yielded the 17 T cell receptor beta chains listed below, sequenced in a study of blood T cell repertoires in COVID-19. Here immunoSEQ multiplex PCR was the method, and the copy in TCRdb shows in-frame clones only, minus some. The sample lists 400,000 or so clones; about 91% were seen once. Source material: peripheral blood. The receptors derive from a woman between 40 and 55 years old with COVID-19, enrolled during active disease.

The chain has TRBV3-1 (or the pseudogene TRBV3-2) and TRBJ1-2; 8 bases agree with TRBD1. There are 14 residues in the CDR3. V was pared by 6 bases and J by 5 bases, with 8 bases of the junction left unmatched. The germline V gene encodes CDR1 LGHDT and CDR2 YNNKEL (reference sequence). The DNA of the CDR3 is TGTGCCAGCAGAGGACAGGGTAGGGGATATGGCTACACCTTC. As protein: CASRGQGRGYGYTF.

The rearrangement joins TRBV3-1 (or the pseudogene TRBV3-2) to TRBJ2-3; D unresolved. The CDR3 length is 12 residues. The V end lost 3 bases, the J end lost 11 bases, and 12 bases lay between the germline ends. CDR1 is LGHDT and CDR2 is YNNKEL in the germline V gene (reference sequence). The CDR3 sequence: CASSHIGERQYF. In DNA, the CDR3 is TGTGCCAGCAGCCATATCGGCGAGCGGCAGTATTTT.

This clone occurred once. The V and J genes are TRBV10-3 and TRBJ2-1, with 10 bases lining up with TRBD2. With 3 bases clipped from V and 7 bases from J, the junction kept 3 bases outside the gene matches. The CDR3 totals 14 residues. CDR1 ENHRY and CDR2 SYGVKD come from the germline V gene. This CDR3 is CAISELAGLNEQFF. Here the CDR3 DNA reads TGTGCCATCAGTGAACTAGCGGGGCTAAATGAGCAGTTCTTC.

The V call is TRBV6-5, the J call TRBJ2-7; 10 bases line up with TRBD1. The CDR3 consists of 16 residues. J lost 1 base, V lost 0 bases, and 3 bases had no gene match. Per germline, CDR1 MNHEY and CDR2 SVGAGI. CDR3 sequence: CASSYSGTGVSYEQYF. The CDR3, as DNA: TGTGCCAGCAGTTACTCGGGGACAGGGGTTTCCTACGAGCAGTACTTC.

The chain is built from TRBV7-6 and TRBJ2-2; the match to TRBD2 covers 9 bases. With 2 bases clipped from V and 4 bases from J, the junction kept 5 bases outside the gene matches. The CDR3 loop spans 16 amino acids. Germline V gives CDR1 SGHVS, CDR2 FNYEAQ. The CDR3 reads CASSLIAGEGTGELFF. CDR3 sequence (DNA): TGTGCCAGCAGCTTAATAGCGGGGGAGGGCACCGGGGAGCTGTTTTTT.

This chain links TRBV7-3 with TRBJ2-2; the match to TRBD1 covers 7 bases. Germline trimming cut 7 bases from V and 6 bases from J; bases unmatched to any gene: 5. The CDR3 length is 13 residues. Germline CDR1 reads SGHTA; CDR2 reads FQGTGA. CDR3 nucleotides: TGTGCCAGCACCCCAGGGGGAGCCGGGGAGCTGTTTTTT. It codes for CASTPGGAGELFF. Combining the CDR3 with reference TRBV7-3 and TRBJ2-2 gives the whole variable domain GAGVSQTPSNKVTEKGKYVELRCDPISGHTALYWYRQSLGQGPEFLIYFQGTGAADDSGLPNDRFFAVRPEGSVSTLKIQRTERGDSAVYLCASTPGGAGELFFGEGSRLTVL.

The rearrangement uses TRBV30 and TRBJ2-3; weak D call: TRBD1 (5 bases). The ends were cut back, 0 bases at V and 6 bases at J, with 10 bases in the middle. Per germline, CDR1 GTSNPN and CDR2 SVGIG (reference sequence). The CDR3 covers 13 residues. CDR3 in DNA: TGTGCCTGGAGTGTAGGCAGGGCTGATACGCAGTATTTT. Protein product: CAWSVGRADTQYF.

This rearrangement joins TRBV19 to TRBJ1-2; 7 bases match TRBD1. Germline V CDR1 and CDR2: LNHDA, SQIVND (reference sequence). This CDR3 region has 16 residues. Trimming at V came to 7 bases and at J to 9 bases, leaving 20 bases not matched to a gene. CDR3 DNA: TGTGCCAGTACCTCCCCGAACCGGGACAGCCTTCGTCGCTACACCTTC. Its protein is CASTSPNRDSLRRYTF.

The V and J genes are TRBV30 and TRBJ2-1, with 12 positions matching TRBD2. The V gene's germline CDR1 is GTSNPN and CDR2 SVGIG (reference sequence). J lost 7 bases, V lost 1 base, and 5 bases had no gene match. CDR3 length equals 15 residues. CDR3 amino acids: CAWSAGLAGTNEQFF. The CDR3, as DNA: TGTGCCTGGAGTGCGGGACTAGCGGGTACTAATGAGCAGTTCTTC.

About this clone: Different DNA sequences within this sample yield the same CDR3. The rearrangement uses TRBV6-1 and TRBJ1-1; D is possibly TRBD1 (5 bases). This CDR3 is built from 14 residues. The V gene lost 3 bases and the J gene lost 0 bases, with 8 bases spanning the gap. Germline V gene lookup returns CDR1 MNHNS and CDR2 SASEGT. The CDR3 loop is CASSEQGMNTEAFF. For the CDR3, the DNA is TGTGCCAGCAGTGAGCAGGGCATGAACACTGAAGCTTTCTTT.

This chain joins TRBV7-2 and TRBJ1-4, with TRBD1 identical over 10 bases. The germline V gene encodes CDR1 SGHTA and CDR2 FQGNSA. CDR3 length: 15 residues. Trimming removed 4 bases from V and 8 bases from J; junction bases left unmatched: 7. The DNA of the CDR3 is TGTGCCAGCAGCTACGACAGGGGGCGTGAGGAAAAACTGTTTTTT. Residues: CASSYDRGREEKLFF.

This clone was seen a single time. The chain joins TRBV6-1 to TRBJ2-6, with 7 bases that match TRBD1. Unmatched junction bases numbered 7, after V lost 2 bases and J lost 0 bases. The CDR3 is 18 residues long. CDR1 and CDR2 (germline): MNHNS, SASEGT. CDR3 in amino acids: CASSEWAGGVSGANVLTF. The CDR3 coding sequence is TGTGCCAGCAGTGAATGGGCAGGGGGTGTCTCTGGGGCCAACGTCCTGACTTTC.

The rearrangement uses TRBV1 and TRBJ2-7; the D call in the table, TRBD2, was not verified against the DNA. TRBV1 is assigned pseudogene status. CDR3 length: 15 amino acids. CDR3 nucleotide sequence: TGCACCAGCAGCCAGGGACTAGCGGGAGGGTACGAGCAGTACTTC. This encodes CTSSQGLAGGYEQYF.

This sequence joins TRBV2 and TRBJ1-1; D remains ambiguous. V lost 4 bases to trimming and J lost 1 base, with 13 bases between them. This CDR3 is 15 amino acids long. The germline V gene has CDR1 SNHLY and CDR2 FYNNEI. CDR3 sequence: CASSGRGTKNTEAFF. The CDR3 DNA reads TGTGCCAGCAGTGGCAGAGGAACTAAGAACACTGAAGCTTTCTTT.

This clone was seen a handful of times. The chain has TRBV6-2 or TRBV6-3 and TRBJ2-2, with 9 bases that match TRBD1. Trimming took 6 bases from V and 4 from J; bases not matched to a gene: 6. Germline V lookup: CDR1 MNHEY, CDR2 SVGEGT. The CDR3 is 15 residues long. The CDR3 DNA reads as TGTGCCAGCAGCCGCCGGACAGGGGCCACCGGGGAGCTGTTTTTT. Protein product: CASSRRTGATGELFF.

The chain recombines TRBV30 with TRBJ2-1; 7 bases line up with TRBD2. This CDR3 is 16 amino acids long. With 3 bases clipped from V and 4 bases from J, the junction kept 12 bases outside the gene matches. Germline V gene data show CDR1 as GTSNPN and CDR2 as SVGIG (reference sequence). CDR3: CAWRFLGGGRYNEQFF. As DNA, the CDR3 is TGTGCCTGGAGATTTTTGGGGGGGGGAAGATACAATGAGCAGTTCTTC. Together with reference TRBV30 and TRBJ2-1, the CDR3 gives the full variable domain: SQTIHQWPATLVQPVGSPLSLECTVEGTSNPNLYWYRQAAGRGLQLLFYSVGIGQISSEVPQNLSASRPQDRQFILSSKKLLLSDSGFYLCAWRFLGGGRYNEQFFGPGTRLTVL.

The gene calls are TRBV12-3 or TRBV12-4 and TRBJ2-2, with 8 bases that match TRBD1. The CDR3 totals 13 residues. Trimming at V came to 7 bases and at J to 5 bases, leaving 3 bases not matched to a gene. The CDR3 spells CASKGQATGELFF. CDR3 nucleotides: TGTGCCAGCAAGGGACAGGCAACCGGGGAGCTGTTTTTT.